The 31 T cell receptor beta chains given below trace back to one sample, sequenced in a study of blood T cell repertoires in COVID-19 (TCRdb year 2020). Library generation was performed with the immunoSEQ multiplex PCR assay. TCRdb provides this immuneACCESS table in a form limited to in-frame rearrangements. Some clones are lacking; in checked studies, under half of them reflect an unresolved V gene, and why the rest are absent is not known. This sample is represented by approximately 150,000 clones; around 88% of them were singletons. Of the sample, roughly 30% is held by the ten largest clones. Sequencing was done on a sample of peripheral blood. The receptors here all came from a human donor in a cohort sampled during active COVID-19.

DNA of the CDR3: TGTGCCAGCGTCAAGGGACAGGGGATAGATACGCAGTATTTT. It yields the protein CASVKGQGIDTQYF. The chain couples TRBV2 to TRBJ2-3; the match to TRBD1 covers 10 bases. This CDR3 has 14 residues. The trim removed 8 bases at V and 5 bases at J, leaving 7 bases unmatched. The germline gives CDR1 SNHLY, CDR2 FYNNEI.

This sequence joins TRBV4-3 and TRBJ2-7, with 12 bases aligning to TRBD2. V lost 1 base to trimming and J lost 6 bases; unmatched junction nucleotides: 7. Germline CDR1 and CDR2: LGHNA and YSLEER. This CDR3 is built from 16 residues. The CDR3 reads CASSQGGQGLAGEQYF. CDR3 coding DNA: TGCGCCAGCAGCCAAGGAGGACAGGGACTAGCGGGCGAGCAGTACTTC.

The rearrangement uses TRBV6-2 or TRBV6-3 and TRBJ1-5; D remains ambiguous. Germline V lookup: CDR1 MNHEY, CDR2 SVGEGT. The V end was cut by 2 bases, the J end by 4 bases, with 12 bases between. There are 15 residues in the CDR3. The CDR3 region is CASSYEAAANQPQHF. The CDR3 region has the DNA TGTGCCAGCAGTTACGAGGCGGCAGCTAATCAGCCCCAGCATTTT.

The chain couples TRBV7-2 to TRBJ2-3; D possibly corresponds to TRBD1 (5 bases). The CDR3 sequence is 14 residues long. Germline CDR1 and CDR2: SGHTA and FQGNSA. Trimming left V 9 bases short and J 0 bases short, with 13 bases between. CDR3 sequence reads: CASVVAGSTDTQYF. CDR3 DNA sequence: TGTGCCAGTGTGGTGGCAGGGAGCACAGATACGCAGTATTTT.

V and J are TRBV5-5 and TRBJ1-2; 7 bases agree with TRBD1. This CDR3 spans 16 amino acids. Trimming at V came to 0 bases and at J to 4 bases, leaving 9 bases not matched to a gene. The germline V gene has CDR1 SGHKS and CDR2 YYEKEE (reference sequence). The CDR3 DNA follows: TGTGCCAGCAGCTTGGGGGGACAGCCTTCAGGCTATGGCTACACCTTC. Its protein product is CASSLGGQPSGYGYTF.

This clone has just one count. The chain couples TRBV18 to TRBJ2-2; D uncertain. V was clipped by 2 bases and J by 6 bases, with 7 bases between them. CDR1 and CDR2 (germline): KGHSH, LQKENI. The CDR3 is 13 residues long. In DNA, the CDR3 is TGTGCCAGCTCACCAAGCCGGGCCGGGGAGCTGTTTTTT. Translation: CASSPSRAGELFF.

This chain links TRBV4-1 with TRBJ1-5; the match to TRBD1 covers 7 bases. The CDR3 is 19 residues long. The V gene's germline CDR1 is MGHRA and CDR2 YSYEKL. Trimming removed 4 bases from V and 2 bases from J; junction bases left unmatched: 17. The DNA of the CDR3 is TGCGCCAGCAGCCTACGCTTAGGGACCGGGACAGTAGGCAATCAGCCCCAGCATTTT. This sequence encodes CASSLRLGTGTVGNQPQHF.

The chain carries TRBV4-3 and TRBJ2-5; D gene ambiguous. Germline V gene data show CDR1 as LGHNA and CDR2 as YSLEER. V was trimmed by 0 bases and J by 3 bases, leaving 8 bases between them. The CDR3 is made up of 14 amino acids. CDR3 bases: TGCGCCAGCAGCCAAGAGGTTCTAAAAGAGACCCAGTACTTC. Translated: CASSQEVLKETQYF.

This rearrangement joins TRBV24-1 to TRBJ2-3; a possible D gene is TRBD1 (6 bases). This CDR3 contains 16 residues. The V end was cut by 4 bases, the J end by 0 bases, with 13 bases between. Germline values: CDR1 KGHDR, CDR2 SFDVKD. The CDR3 coding sequence is TGTGCCACCAGTGAGCCTCAGGGGAAGAGCACAGATACGCAGTATTTT. Its protein is CATSEPQGKSTDTQYF.

The chain is built from TRBV7-2 and TRBJ1-2; perhaps TRBD1 as D (5 bases). The CDR3 is 14 residues long. The V and J ends lost 2 bases and 9 bases respectively, with 16 bases between them. Germline CDR1 reads SGHTA; CDR2 reads FQGNSA. The CDR3 DNA reads as TGTGCCAGCAGCTTAAGTGCGTGGGGCAGTCGCTACACCTTC. Its protein is CASSLSAWGSRYTF.

The chain recombines TRBV24-1 with TRBJ1-1; 9 bases are shared with TRBD1. J lost 1 base, V lost 2 bases, and 7 bases had no gene match. CDR3 length: 17 residues. In germline, CDR1 is KGHDR, CDR2 SFDVKD. CDR3 nucleotides: TGTGCCACCAGTGATTCCGGGACAGGGATTGGGAACACTGAAGCTTTCTTT. As protein: CATSDSGTGIGNTEAFF.

The V call is TRBV7-9, the J call TRBJ2-3, with TRBD2 matching 15 bases. Unmatched junction bases numbered 5, after V lost 2 bases and J lost 5 bases. This CDR3 is 17 amino acids long. Germline V gene lookup returns CDR1 SEHNR and CDR2 FQNEAQ (reference sequence). The CDR3 loop reads CASSLLGLAGGQDTQYF. The CDR3, as DNA: TGTGCCAGCAGCTTACTTGGACTAGCGGGGGGGCAAGATACGCAGTATTTT.

V usage is TRBV5-4 and J usage is TRBJ2-2; 9 nucleotides agree with TRBD2. After removal of 3 bases from V and 4 bases from J, the junction contained 7 bases not matched to a gene. This CDR3 contains 16 residues. CDR1 and CDR2 from the germline V gene are SGHNT and YYREEE (reference sequence). The CDR3 loop is CASSSMGLAVTGELFF. CDR3 DNA sequence: TGTGCCAGCAGCTCTATGGGACTAGCAGTCACCGGGGAGCTGTTTTTT.

The V and J genes are TRBV6-5 and TRBJ2-1; D is ambiguous. V lost 11 bases and J lost 0, with 14 bases in between. Germline CDR1 MNHEY, CDR2 SVGAGI. The CDR3 is made up of 14 amino acids. The CDR3, as DNA: TGTGCCGTCACGACTCTGAGCTCCTACAATGAGCAGTTCTTC. Protein product: CAVTTLSSYNEQFF.

The count of this clone is one. The J gene is TRBJ1-2, the V gene TRBV6-5, with D unresolved. The CDR3 totals 16 residues. V was pared by 0 bases and J by 4 bases, with 15 bases between. Per the germline V gene, CDR1 is MNHEY and CDR2 is SVGAGI. CDR3: CASSYSVGRAGYGYTF. CDR3 nucleotides: TGTGCCAGCAGTTACTCGGTTGGGAGGGCGGGCTATGGCTACACCTTC.

This sequence joins TRBV5-1 and TRBJ2-3, with D perhaps matching TRBD1 (5 bases). V dropped 0 bases and J dropped 3 bases, with 11 bases sitting between them. Germline V gene data show CDR1 as SGHRS and CDR2 as YFSETQ. The CDR3 length is 15 residues. CDR3 protein: CASSLGRGGTDTQYF. In DNA, the CDR3 is TGCGCCAGCAGCTTGGGAAGGGGTGGGACAGATACGCAGTATTTT.

CDR3 DNA: TGCAGCGTTGAAGATCGGGGGACTAGCGAAAAACTGTTTTTT. Encoded protein: CSVEDRGTSEKLFF. The V gene is TRBV29-1, the J gene TRBJ1-4; possible D gene TRBD1, 5 bases. The CDR3 length is 14 residues. Germline V gene data show CDR1 as SQVTM and CDR2 as ANQGSEA. Trimming shortened V by 0 bases and J by 8 bases, and 13 bases separated the two germline ends. The full variable domain, rest sourced from reference TRBV29-1 and TRBJ1-4, is SAVISQKPSRDICQRGTSLTIQCQVDSQVTMMFWYRQQPGQSLTLIATANQGSEATYESGFVIDKFPISRPNLTFSTLTVSNMSPEDSSIYLCSVEDRGTSEKLFFGSGTQLSVL.

Only one count was recorded for this clone. This chain joins TRBV6-2 or TRBV6-3 and TRBJ1-1; D gene unclear. Trimming removed 5 bases at V and 6 bases at J, with 13 bases between. The CDR3 contains 13 residues. Germline V gives CDR1 MNHEY, CDR2 SVGEGT. CDR3 nucleotide sequence: TGTGCCAGCAGTCTAAGGTCAGAGGCTGAAGCTTTCTTT. It codes for CASSLRSEAEAFF.

This clone is a singleton in its sample. The J gene is TRBJ2-7, the V gene TRBV5-4, with TRBD2 matching over 12 bases. The CDR3 extends over 17 amino acids. Germline trimming cut 3 bases from V and 5 bases from J; bases unmatched to any gene: 12. Germline loops: CDR1 SGHNT, CDR2 YYREEE (reference sequence). CDR3: CASSSGLAGMGWDEQYF. As DNA, the CDR3 is TGTGCCAGCAGCTCTGGACTAGCGGGGATGGGTTGGGACGAGCAGTACTTC.

This clone was counted once. The CDR3 coding sequence is TGTGCCAGCAGCTTAGGGGCCATGAACACTGAAGCTTTCTTT. Translated: CASSLGAMNTEAFF. This chain uses TRBV7-6 with TRBJ1-1; unclear D gene. In germline, CDR1 is SGHVS, CDR2 FNYEAQ. The V end lost 1 base, the J end lost 0 bases, and 6 bases lay between the germline ends. This CDR3 contains 14 residues.

The V gene is TRBV7-2, the J gene TRBJ2-7, with TRBD1 matching 8 bases. This CDR3 contains 14 residues. V shed 6 bases, J shed 2 bases, and the junction held 6 bases outside the gene matches. CDR1 and CDR2 from the germline V gene are SGHTA and FQGNSA. CDR3 sequence reads: CASSVLTGAYEQYF. CDR3 sequence (DNA): TGTGCCAGCAGTGTACTGACAGGGGCCTACGAGCAGTACTTC.

This rearrangement joins TRBV9 to TRBJ2-1; TRBD1 matches at 7 bases. CDR1 SGDLS and CDR2 YYNGEE come from the germline V gene. This CDR3 spans 15 amino acids. V gave up 6 bases and J gave up 0 bases; unmatched junction bases: 6. CDR3 region: CASTSGQVSYNEQFF. The CDR3 DNA is TGTGCCAGCACCTCAGGACAGGTCTCCTACAATGAGCAGTTCTTC.

The V gene is TRBV14, the J gene TRBJ2-5; 15 bases align to TRBD2. V lost 0 bases, J lost 3 bases, and 2 bases stayed unmatched. The germline V gene has CDR1 SGHDN and CDR2 FVKESK. The CDR3 contains 17 residues. Written as DNA, the CDR3 is TGTGCCAGCAGCCAAGAGGGACTAGCGGGGGGCGAAGAGACCCAGTACTTC. Translating it yields CASSQEGLAGGEETQYF.

The rearrangement uses TRBV30 and TRBJ2-7, with a weak D call TRBD1 (5 bases). Germline V gene data show CDR1 as GTSNPN and CDR2 as SVGIG (reference sequence). Trimming pared 0 bases from V and 2 bases from J, leaving 11 bases between. The CDR3 spans 14 residues. CDR3 sequence (DNA): TGTGCCTGGAGTGTACGAAGACAGACCTACGAGCAGTACTTC. Translation: CAWSVRRQTYEQYF.

The chain employs TRBV6-5 and TRBJ1-2, with D perhaps matching TRBD1 (6 bases). V lost 8 bases, J lost 7 bases, and 11 bases lay in between. Germline lookup yields CDR1 MNHEY and CDR2 SVGAGI. The CDR3 consists of 11 residues. In DNA, the CDR3 is TGTGCCAGCCAAGGGGGTAGTGGCTACACCTTC. Protein sequence: CASQGGSGYTF.

The J gene is TRBJ2-2, the V gene TRBV30; D is unresolved. CDR1 and CDR2 from the germline V gene are GTSNPN and SVGIG (reference sequence). Between the trimmed V and J ends, which lost 4 bases and 2 bases, there was a span of 8 bases. The CDR3 spans 13 residues. The CDR3 sequence: CAWTRSNTGELFF. CDR3 sequence (DNA): TGTGCCTGGACGCGCTCAAACACCGGGGAGCTGTTTTTT. Full variable domain (rest looked up from reference TRBV30 and TRBJ2-2): SQTIHQWPATLVQPVGSPLSLECTVEGTSNPNLYWYRQAAGRGLQLLFYSVGIGQISSEVPQNLSASRPQDRQFILSSKKLLLSDSGFYLCAWTRSNTGELFFGEGSRLTVL.

The rearrangement uses TRBV20-1 and TRBJ2-5; D gene ambiguous. The ends were cut back, 3 bases at V and 0 bases at J, with 8 bases in the middle. This CDR3 contains 13 residues. Germline CDR1 reads DFQATT; CDR2 reads SNEGSKA (reference sequence). The CDR3 is CSASYTYQETQYF. The CDR3 nucleotides read TGCAGTGCTAGTTACACCTACCAAGAGACCCAGTACTTC.

The CDR3 spells CAAAGTGSYEQYF. CDR3 coding DNA: TGTGCCGCCGCCGGGACAGGCTCCTACGAGCAGTACTTC. This chain links TRBV10-3 with TRBJ2-7, with 8 bases aligning to TRBD1. The J segment lost 0 bases and the V segment lost 11 bases, leaving 6 bases of the junction unmatched. The V gene's germline CDR1 is ENHRY and CDR2 SYGVKD. The length of the CDR3 is 13 residues.

The gene calls are TRBV10-2 and TRBJ2-7, with 8 bases matching TRBD1. The CDR3 length is 13 residues. Trimming removed 2 bases from V and 8 bases from J; junction bases left unmatched: 5. Germline V gene data show CDR1 as WSHSY and CDR2 as SAAADI. CDR3 in DNA: TGCGCCAGCAGTGAGGACAGGGGTCGAAAGCAGTACTTC. This gives the protein CASSEDRGRKQYF.

This chain links TRBV2 with TRBJ2-5, with 9 bases identical to TRBD1. The CDR3 loop spans 14 amino acids. From germline, CDR1 is SNHLY and CDR2 FYNNEI. The junction had 8 bases not matched to a gene; V was cut back by 8 bases and J by 4 bases. DNA for the CDR3: TGTGCCAGCCGTGCAGCGACAGGGGGAGAGACCCAGTACTTC. Its translation is CASRAATGGETQYF.

The gene calls are TRBV11-2 and TRBJ2-1; 8 nucleotides agree with TRBD2. V trimming: 2 bases; J trimming: 0 bases; junction bases outside the gene matches: 9. Germline lookup yields CDR1 SGHAT and CDR2 FQNNGV. CDR3 length equals 18 residues. CDR3 protein: CASSLFSSGLSSYNEQFF. The CDR3 region has the DNA TGTGCCAGCAGCTTATTTTCTAGCGGGCTGAGCTCCTACAATGAGCAGTTCTTC.